This TCR beta chain appears in the sequencing data of a study of blood T cell repertoires in COVID-19 (dated by TCRdb to between 2020 and 2021). About the full investigation: Samples from collaborators originated in the United States, Italy and Spain and spanned both the acute and convalescent phases of COVID-19. HLA class I and class II types, where available, came from metadata supplied by the sample provider rather than from assay-based typing. Subjects who had been exposed to COVID-19, were actively infected with it, or had recovered from it provided the deeply sampled blood TCRbeta repertoires that made up the dataset. The repertoires were made available in a free public database intended to serve as a resource for research on the immune response to SARS-CoV-2. The prospective study material was composed of cDNA or gDNA derived from T cells, B-cell-depleted T cells, or PBMCs. Nearly every sample came with metadata listing a de-identified subject ID, COVID-19 status, age in years and sex. Samples came from the ongoing ImmuneRACE study (first 160 participants) plus 1,254 subjects from 6 global collaborators.

To note about this clone: This clone's antigen is unknown. The input lacks base qualities; no much larger clone sits a single base away.

Study-level results and caveats: Clinical and demographic metadata were provided uncurated, with the amount varying by source and participant.

The immunoSEQ Assay, a bias-controlled multiplex PCR, was used to amplify TCRbeta CDR3 regions from genomic DNA. Per the authors' processing: Nucleated cell counts per sample were estimated from amplification of reference gene primers within the assay. To quantify the absolute abundance of each unique TCRbeta CDR3 rearrangement, sequence reads were collapsed and filtered. Productive Simpson clonality was computed per sample as the square root of Simpson's diversity index over productive rearrangements. This is the immuneACCESS table as TCRdb keeps it, with only in-frame sequences that have V and J called. A part of the clones is gone; compared with another copy, unresolved V genes explain less than half, and the rest is unexplained. V and J calls and clone size are given by that table; D and trimming were obtained from the DNA. The sample records fewer than 300,000 clones, under 90% of which are singletons. The leading ten clones occupy roughly 3% of the sample.

V and J lose 4 bases and 3 bases, and a span of 11 bases separates them. Its CDR3 holds 14 amino acids, cysteine through phenylalanine. Solely the CDR3 DNA is kept, with 42 bases framed from the first base. For CDR1 and CDR2, the germline V gene (reference sequence) lists MNHEY and SMNVEV. Each collaborating institution followed its own protocols to collect whole blood in K2EDTA tubes. For TCRbeta analysis, collaborators shipped samples in one of three forms: frozen whole blood, isolated PBMCs, or DNA extracted from either of those sample types. The clonotype was recovered from a woman younger than 35 with acute or convalescent COVID-19. The V and J genes are TRBV27 and TRBJ2-3; the D gene cannot be named for sure. Sequences were obtained from peripheral blood. The CDR3 in this case is CASSSSSWTDTQYF. The bases are TGTGCCAGCAGTTCCTCCAGTTGGACAGATACGCAGTATTTT.